This entry lists 27 T cell receptor beta chains sequenced from one sample in a study of cytomegalovirus exposure and HLA in healthy donors. Profiled with immunoSEQ multiplex PCR; TCRdb holds only in-frame clones, not every one. The sample holds about 130,000 clones, around 89% seen once. The sample taken for sequencing was PBMCs. These receptors originate from a woman aged 25-40 years in good health and CMV-seropositive.

The chain is built from TRBV28 and TRBJ2-5; D is perhaps TRBD1 (6 bases). The germline CDR1 and CDR2 sequences are MDHEN and SYDVKM. The CDR3 length is 15 residues. Trimming took off 6 bases at V and 1 base at J, with 15 bases between the two ends. The CDR3 is CASRTDRLGQETQYF. As DNA, the CDR3 is TGTGCCAGCAGGACCGACAGGCTTGGCCAAGAGACCCAGTACTTC.

This clone was observed once. The chain carries TRBV6-5 and TRBJ1-1; D is perhaps TRBD1 (6 bases). Germline CDR1 reads MNHEY; CDR2 reads SVGAGI. CDR3 length: 15 amino acids. The V gene lost 6 bases and the J gene lost 4 bases, with 18 bases spanning the gap. CDR3: CASRIFGGRGTEAFF. The CDR3 DNA is TGTGCCAGCAGGATATTCGGGGGGCGGGGCACTGAAGCTTTCTTT.

The chain uses TRBV6-5 and TRBJ1-4; D not certain. Germline CDR1 is MNHEY and CDR2 is SVGAGI. The V end lost 6 bases, the J end lost 8 bases, and 10 bases lay between the germline ends. The CDR3 contains 12 residues. The CDR3 DNA is TGTGCCAGCAGCCCTAGTAGGGAAAAACTGTTTTTT. Protein: CASSPSREKLFF.

This clone came up once. This chain connects TRBV7-2 to TRBJ2-7; 9 bases are a match to TRBD1. J gave up 6 bases and V 4 bases, and 4 bases lay outside the gene matches. This CDR3 is built from 13 residues. Germline CDR1 reads SGHTA; CDR2 reads FQGNSA. In DNA, the CDR3 is TGTGCCAGCAGCTCGGACAGGGGAGGCGAGCAGTACTTC. Its protein product is CASSSDRGGEQYF.

This chain connects TRBV9 to TRBJ2-6, with a possible D match to TRBD1 (5 bases). The CDR3 extends over 16 amino acids. Trimming shortened V by 2 bases and J by 0 bases, and 9 bases separated the two germline ends. Per the germline V gene, CDR1 is SGDLS and CDR2 is YYNGEE. The CDR3 here is CASSVDSRSGANVLTF. As DNA, the CDR3 is TGTGCCAGCAGCGTTGACAGCCGCTCTGGGGCCAACGTCCTGACTTTC.

The V and J genes are TRBV5-1 and TRBJ2-7; D is uncertain. There are 14 residues in the CDR3. The germline V gene has CDR1 SGHRS and CDR2 YFSETQ. With 2 bases removed from V and 7 bases from J, the gap between germline ends came to 16 bases. DNA for the CDR3: TGCGCCAGCAGCTTTAATTCGCCCCTAGAAGAGCAGTACTTC. Residues: CASSFNSPLEEQYF.

The chain links TRBV10-1 to TRBJ2-5; maybe TRBD1 (6 bases). The CDR3 spans 14 residues. Germline CDR1 and CDR2: WNHNN and SYGVQD (reference sequence). V dropped 7 bases and J dropped 7 bases, with 19 bases sitting between them. In DNA form, the CDR3 reads TGCGCCAGCACCCGGCAGGGGCAGTCTGGGACCCAGTACTTC. Amino acids: CASTRQGQSGTQYF.

The V and J genes are TRBV9 and TRBJ2-7; 7 nucleotides match TRBD2. Germline lookup yields CDR1 SGDLS and CDR2 YYNGEE. Trimming cost V 7 bases and J 0 bases; bases outside gene matches: 7. The CDR3 totals 14 residues. CDR3 residues: CASSRLASSYEQYF. CDR3 bases: TGTGCCAGCTCCCGACTAGCAAGCTCCTACGAGCAGTACTTC.

The chain is built from TRBV28 and TRBJ1-4; 8 nucleotides line up with TRBD1. The V segment lost 1 base and the J segment 9 bases; nucleotides outside the gene matches: 4. The CDR3 is 14 amino acids. Germline CDR1 is MDHEN and CDR2 is SYDVKM. The CDR3 is CASSLFGTGKKLFF. CDR3 DNA sequence: TGTGCCAGCAGTTTATTCGGGACAGGAAAAAAACTGTTTTTT.

The rearrangement links TRBV28 to TRBJ2-3; D might be TRBD1 (6 bases). Germline V gene sequence: CDR1 MDHEN, CDR2 SYDVKM. Trimming cost V 3 bases and J 4 bases, with 14 bases left between them. This CDR3 is built from 15 residues. DNA for the CDR3: TGTGCCAGCAGTTTGTCTGGGGGCATGGCAGATACGCAGTATTTT. Translation: CASSLSGGMADTQYF. Full variable domain (missing parts from reference TRBV28 and TRBJ2-3): DVKVTQSSRYLVKRTGEKVFLECVQDMDHENMFWYRQDPGLGLRLIYFSYDVKMKEKGDIPEGYSVSREKKERFSLILESASTNQTSMYLCASSLSGGMADTQYFGPGTRLTVL.

V usage is TRBV2 and J usage is TRBJ2-5; D ambiguous. Germline CDR1 SNHLY, CDR2 FYNNEI. Deletions cut 4 bases from V and 2 bases from J, with 8 bases between. This CDR3 is 13 amino acids long. CDR3 in DNA: TGTGCCAGCAGTGCTCGGGTTCAAGAGACCCAGTACTTC. Its translation: CASSARVQETQYF. The variable domain in full, with the rest retrieved from reference TRBV2 and TRBJ2-5, is EPEVTQTPSHQVTQMGQEVILRCVPISNHLYFYWYRQILGQKVEFLVSFYNNEISEKSEIFDDQFSVERPDGSNFTLKIRSTKLEDSAMYFCASSARVQETQYFGPGTRLLVL.

CDR3 amino acids: CASSPSVSSYNEQFF. CDR3 sequence (DNA): TGTGCCAGCAGTCCCTCCGTGAGCTCCTACAATGAGCAGTTCTTC. This chain connects TRBV27 to TRBJ2-1; D is unresolved. V lost 5 bases and J lost 0, with 11 bases in between. The CDR3 covers 15 residues. The germline gives CDR1 MNHEY, CDR2 SMNVEV (reference sequence).

V and J are TRBV2 and TRBJ1-4; the D gene is possibly TRBD1 (5 bases). Germline V gene data show CDR1 as SNHLY and CDR2 as FYNNEI. The CDR3 is 13 residues long. The V end was cut by 5 bases, the J end by 8 bases, with 12 bases between. The CDR3 DNA follows: TGTGCCAGCAGTCGACAGATTGTGGAAAAACTGTTTTTT. Translated: CASSRQIVEKLFF. The full variable domain, completed using reference TRBV2 and TRBJ1-4, is EPEVTQTPSHQVTQMGQEVILRCVPISNHLYFYWYRQILGQKVEFLVSFYNNEISEKSEIFDDQFSVERPDGSNFTLKIRSTKLEDSAMYFCASSRQIVEKLFFGSGTQLSVL.

The chain employs TRBV4-1 and TRBJ2-7; 13 bases are shared with TRBD2. V lost 4 bases and J lost 2; bases outside the gene matches: 5. Germline CDR1 and CDR2: MGHRA and YSYEKL. The CDR3 consists of 16 residues. CDR3 sequence: CASSPETSGGTYEQYF. The CDR3 nucleotides are TGCGCCAGCAGCCCAGAGACTAGCGGGGGGACCTACGAGCAGTACTTC.

The gene calls are TRBV9 and TRBJ2-1; TRBD2 matches at 7 bases. V trimming: 3 bases; J trimming: 0 bases; junction bases outside the gene matches: 9. This CDR3 spans 17 amino acids. CDR1 and CDR2 from the germline V gene are SGDLS and YYNGEE. For the CDR3, the DNA is TGTGCCAGCAGCGCCCCTGCTAGCGGCAGCTCCTACAATGAGCAGTTCTTC. This gives the protein CASSAPASGSSYNEQFF.

By share, this clone ranks as medium-sized (0.01 to 0.1%). The gene calls are TRBV20-1 and TRBJ2-1; D is uncertain. The CDR3 is 8 amino acids. CDR1 and CDR2 (germline): DFQATT, SNEGSKA (reference sequence). V was pared by 3 bases and J by 15 bases, with 6 bases between. The CDR3 region is CSASTRFF. The CDR3 DNA is TGCAGTGCTAGCACGCGGTTCTTC.

In its sample, this clone was seen once. J is TRBJ2-3 and V is TRBV29-1; D may be TRBD2 (5 bases). V dropped 6 bases and J dropped 1 base, with 20 bases sitting between them. Per germline, CDR1 SQVTM and CDR2 ANQGSEA. The CDR3 consists of 16 residues. CDR3 nucleotides: TGCAGCGTGCTCTTAGGAGGTGGTTTCGGCACAGATACGCAGTATTTT. Amino acid sequence: CSVLLGGGFGTDTQYF.

The chain employs TRBV28 and TRBJ2-7, with 10 bases lining up with TRBD2. The V gene end was trimmed by 2 bases and the J gene end by 4 bases; junction bases not matched to a gene: 5. This CDR3 is built from 15 residues. The germline V gene has CDR1 MDHEN and CDR2 SYDVKM. For the CDR3, the DNA is TGTGCCAGCAGTTTAAGCGGGGGGGCCTTGTACGAGCAGTACTTC. It is translated as CASSLSGGALYEQYF.

The chain couples TRBV5-1 to TRBJ2-5; D is uncertain. From germline, CDR1 is SGHRS and CDR2 YFSETQ. The CDR3 contains 14 residues. Trimming pared 0 bases from V and 0 bases from J, leaving 6 bases between. For the CDR3, the DNA is TGCGCCAGCAGCTTGGGGGCCTACCAAGAGACCCAGTACTTC. Its protein is CASSLGAYQETQYF.

The rearrangement links TRBV29-1 to TRBJ2-5, with 9 bases aligning to TRBD1. There are 14 residues in the CDR3. V lost 4 bases and J lost 6; bases outside the gene matches: 9. The germline gives CDR1 SQVTM, CDR2 ANQGSEA. The CDR3 DNA reads as TGCAGCGTTGTCAGACAGGGGGGTAGACAGACCCAGTACTTC. Translation: CSVVRQGGRQTQYF.

The V and J genes are TRBV6-5 and TRBJ2-5, with 8 positions matching TRBD2. V lost 1 base and J lost 4; bases outside the gene matches: 5. The germline gives CDR1 MNHEY, CDR2 SVGAGI. The CDR3 is 15 amino acids. CDR3: CASSYFGGARETQYF. The CDR3 DNA reads TGTGCCAGCAGTTACTTCGGGGGGGCCAGAGAGACCCAGTACTTC.

V usage is TRBV5-1 and J usage is TRBJ2-3; weak D call: TRBD2 (6 bases). V lost 2 bases, J lost 3 bases, and 13 bases lay in between. This CDR3 has 15 amino acids. Germline CDR1 and CDR2: SGHRS and YFSETQ. CDR3: CASSFNAGTTDTQYF. CDR3 sequence (DNA): TGCGCCAGCAGCTTTAACGCGGGAACGACAGATACGCAGTATTTT. The full variable domain, with the rest looked up from reference TRBV5-1 and TRBJ2-3, is KAGVTQTPRYLIKTRGQQVTLSCSPISGHRSVSWYQQTPGQGLQFLFEYFSETQRNKGNFPGRFSGRQFSNSRSEMNVSTLELGDSALYLCASSFNAGTTDTQYFGPGTRLTVL.

The DNA for the CDR3 is TGTGCCAGCAGTTTATCCTGGGCTAGCGGGGAGACCCAGTACTTC. Translation: CASSLSWASGETQYF. The V call is TRBV27, the J call TRBJ2-5, with 8 positions matching TRBD2. The CDR3 spans 15 residues. Losses at the gene ends were 0 bases for V and 5 bases for J; bases not matched to a gene: 5. Germline loops: CDR1 MNHEY, CDR2 SMNVEV (reference sequence).

This clone turned up a few times. The V and J genes are TRBV10-1 and TRBJ2-1; tentative D call: TRBD2 (5 bases). This CDR3 has 12 residues. V was shortened by 3 bases and J by 6 bases, with 6 bases between the two germline ends. Germline CDR1 WNHNN, CDR2 SYGVQD (reference sequence). CDR3: CASSEGGNEQFF. The CDR3 coding sequence is TGCGCCAGCAGTGAAGGAGGCAATGAGCAGTTCTTC.

The chain combines TRBV2 with TRBJ2-5; 7 bases fit TRBD2. V shed 8 bases and J 4 bases; nucleotides not matched to a gene: 7. Germline CDR1 reads SNHLY; CDR2 reads FYNNEI. The CDR3 loop spans 13 amino acids. The chain's CDR3 is CASGLGSGETQYF. For the CDR3, the DNA is TGTGCCAGCGGACTAGGCTCGGGAGAGACCCAGTACTTC.

The chain has TRBV28 and TRBJ2-5, with TRBD2 as a possible D gene (6 bases). The CDR3 totals 17 residues. Per germline, CDR1 MDHEN and CDR2 SYDVKM. Trimming removed 7 bases at V and 5 bases at J, with 26 bases between. CDR3 nucleotides: TGTGCCAGCAACAACGGGGGAAGGGACCAGGTGGGGGAGACCCAGTACTTC. Amino acid sequence: CASNNGGRDQVGETQYF.

The V gene is TRBV21-1, the J gene TRBJ1-1; the listed D gene, TRBD1, was not tested against the DNA. TRBV21-1 is recorded as a pseudogene. The CDR3 contains 19 residues. CDR3 in DNA: TGTGCCAGCAGCAAAGCTGCGGACAGGGAGGACGAAACTACCACTGAAGCTTTCTTT. This codes for CASSKAADREDETTTEAFF.